The next 17 T cell receptor beta chains were all read from a single sample in a study of patients and donors after allogeneic stem cell transplantation. Using its own MiXCR run on the RT-PCR reads, TCRdb lists one record per CDR3 protein. The repertoire has over 150,000 distinct CDR3 sequences, about 29% of them found once; the top ten carry less than 3.5%. Material: blood, either unsorted or a sorted T cell fraction (not recorded which). The receptors originated from a human donor who was either an allogeneic HSCT recipient or a stem cell or donor lymphocyte infusion donor (not recorded which). It is not recorded whose cells these are; they may come from a transplant donor.

In nucleotides, the CDR3 is TGCGCCAGCAGCCAAGACCGAAAGATCCTCTATGGCTACACCTTC. As protein: CASSQDRKILYGYTF. V is TRBV4-3 and J is TRBJ1-2; D is ambiguous. V lost 0 bases and J 4 bases, leaving 12 bases between the germline ends. Germline V CDR1 and CDR2: LGHNA, YSLEER. The CDR3 spans 15 residues.

This clonotype was recorded a few times. V usage is TRBV12-3 or TRBV12-4 and J usage is TRBJ2-1; D is unclear. CDR3 size: 16 residues. V lost 4 bases and J lost 7, with 20 bases in between. CDR3: CASSYPSPSLVNEQFF. The CDR3 DNA follows: TGTGCCAGCAGTTATCCCAGTCCCTCCTTGGTGAATGAGCAGTTCTTC.

There are a few counts of this clonotype. The chain recombines TRBV4-3 with TRBJ2-7, with unresolved D. The CDR3 totals 13 residues. Germline V gene lookup returns CDR1 LGHNA and CDR2 YSLEER. V shed 5 bases and J shed 0 bases, with 8 bases lying between them. The CDR3 sequence is CASSLYSSYEQYF. The CDR3 nucleotides are TGCGCCAGCAGCTTGTATAGCTCCTACGAGCAGTACTTC.

This clonotype was counted between two and nine times. V is TRBV9 and J is TRBJ2-3; D may match TRBD1 or TRBD2 (5 bases each). V was trimmed by 0 bases and J by 3 bases, leaving 14 bases between them. This CDR3 is built from 16 residues. Per the germline V gene, CDR1 is SGDLS and CDR2 is YYNGEE. The CDR3 coding sequence is TGTGCCAGCAGCGTAGCGCAGGGAGTCCGGACAGATACGCAGTATTTT. It is translated as CASSVAQGVRTDTQYF.

This clonotype was observed many times. The J gene is TRBJ1-2, the V gene TRBV7-2; maybe TRBD1 (5 bases). Germline lookup yields CDR1 SGHTA and CDR2 FQGNSA. V was cut by 2 bases and J by 4 bases, with 11 bases left in between. The CDR3 consists of 14 residues. The DNA for the CDR3 is TGTGCCAGCAGCTTAAGACAGAAAGCCTATGGCTACACCTTC. Residues: CASSLRQKAYGYTF.

The chain has TRBV18 and TRBJ2-5; D not resolved. V was cut by 0 bases and J by 1 base, with 6 bases left in between. Germline lookup yields CDR1 KGHSH and CDR2 LQKENI. The CDR3 is made up of 14 amino acids. CDR3 amino acids: CASSPPVPQETQYF. In DNA form, the CDR3 reads TGTGCCAGCTCACCACCGGTTCCCCAAGAGACCCAGTACTTC.

This rearrangement joins TRBV15 to TRBJ2-5; D is perhaps TRBD2 (5 bases). The germline gives CDR1 LNHNV, CDR2 YYDKDF (reference sequence). V was cut by 3 bases and J by 5 bases, with 10 bases left in between. The CDR3 sequence is 13 residues long. CDR3 coding DNA: TGTGCCACCAGCAGCGGGGTTGTGGAGACCCAGTACTTC. Translated, it gives CATSSGVVETQYF.

In its sample, this clonotype was seen a few times. V is TRBV29-1 and J is TRBJ1-2, with a tentative D call TRBD1 (6 bases). Germline assignment: CDR1 SQVTM and CDR2 ANQGSEA. This CDR3 is 13 amino acids long. V was trimmed by 6 bases and J by 4 bases, leaving 15 bases between them. The CDR3 spells CSVSGDLGYGYTF. The CDR3 DNA is TGCAGCGTATCAGGGGATTTAGGCTATGGCTACACCTTC.

This clonotype was counted only a few times. CDR3 DNA sequence: TGTGCCAGCAGTTTATATAGAGTAGGCTACACCTTC. This translates into CASSLYRVGYTF. V usage is TRBV12-3 or TRBV12-4 and J usage is TRBJ1-2; D not resolved. This CDR3 region has 12 residues. The germline V and J ends were trimmed by 2 bases and 8 bases, with 9 bases remaining between them.

The chain links TRBV12-5 to TRBJ2-7, with D unclear. The CDR3 loop spans 11 amino acids. CDR1 LGHNT and CDR2 FRNRAP come from the germline V gene. With 7 bases removed from V and 2 bases from J, the gap between germline ends came to 6 bases. As DNA, the CDR3 is TGTGCTAGTGCGGCCGCCTACGAGCAGTACTTC. It specifies CASAAAYEQYF.

The table lists this clonotype with a count of one. This chain joins TRBV30 and TRBJ2-5, with D possibly TRBD2 on 6 matching bases. Deletions cut 2 bases from V and 2 bases from J, with 12 bases between. This CDR3 spans 14 amino acids. CDR1 is GTSNPN and CDR2 is SVGIG in the germline V gene (reference sequence). As DNA, the CDR3 is TGTGCCTGGAGTTTTAACGCGGGGCAAGAGACCCAGTACTTC. Protein product: CAWSFNAGQETQYF. Complete variable domain (other parts from reference TRBV30 and TRBJ2-5): SQTIHQWPATLVQPVGSPLSLECTVEGTSNPNLYWYRQAAGRGLQLLFYSVGIGQISSEVPQNLSASRPQDRQFILSSKKLLLSDSGFYLCAWSFNAGQETQYFGPGTRLLVL.

This clonotype was counted between two and nine times. This chain connects TRBV20-1 to TRBJ2-1; 8 bases are shared with TRBD1. This CDR3 region has 14 residues. The germline V gene encodes CDR1 DFQATT and CDR2 SNEGSKA (reference sequence). V trimming: 6 bases; J trimming: 4 bases; junction bases outside the gene matches: 8. In nucleotides, the CDR3 is TGCAGTGCCAACCCGGACAGGGTGTACAATGAGCAGTTCTTC. This codes for CSANPDRVYNEQFF.

This clonotype was recorded many times. The chain combines TRBV15 with TRBJ1-4; 9 nucleotides align to TRBD1. Per the germline V gene, CDR1 is LNHNV and CDR2 is YYDKDF (reference sequence). V was clipped by 4 bases and J by 8 bases; unmatched bases: 8. This CDR3 has 15 amino acids. This CDR3 reads CATSTLQGAREKLFF. The CDR3 DNA is TGTGCCACCAGCACCTTACAGGGGGCCAGGGAAAAACTGTTTTTT.

The gene calls are TRBV7-3 and TRBJ2-3; 9 nucleotides agree with TRBD2. The germline V gene has CDR1 SGHTA and CDR2 FQGTGA. This CDR3 comprises 16 residues. V was clipped by 3 bases and J by 4 bases; unmatched bases: 8. The CDR3 sequence: CASSFSIAGAADTQYF. The CDR3 nucleotides read TGTGCCAGCAGCTTTAGTATAGCGGGAGCGGCAGATACGCAGTATTTT.

This sequence joins TRBV18 and TRBJ2-1; maybe TRBD1 (5 bases). The germline V gene encodes CDR1 KGHSH and CDR2 LQKENI. The ends were cut back, 2 bases at V and 9 bases at J, with 17 bases in the middle. CDR3 length: 15 residues. The CDR3 region is CASSPGQGSSIEQFF. CDR3 DNA: TGTGCCAGCTCACCAGGTCAGGGATCTTCTATTGAGCAGTTCTTC.

The CDR3, as DNA: TGCAGTGCCGGCGCGGGGAGGGGATACGAGCAGTACTTC. Protein product: CSAGAGRGYEQYF. This rearrangement joins TRBV20-1 to TRBJ2-7, with TRBD2 matching 7 bases. Trimming removed 6 bases from V and 4 bases from J; junction bases left unmatched: 9. This CDR3 comprises 13 residues. The germline CDR1 and CDR2 sequences are DFQATT and SNEGSKA (reference sequence).

This chain links TRBV10-3 with TRBJ1-1; TRBD1 is a possible D gene (6 bases). Germline assignment: CDR1 ENHRY and CDR2 SYGVKD. CDR3 length: 13 amino acids. Trimming left V 2 bases short and J 9 bases short, with 13 bases between. The CDR3 nucleotides read TGTGCCATCAGTGAGACAGGGTCCTTGAAAGCTTTCTTT. It encodes CAISETGSLKAFF.